Only a few counts were recorded for the clone carrying this T cell receptor (beta chain). Its antigen is unidentified. Bulk libraries came from a prior protocol with listed TCR primers. TCRdb recomputed calls from the PCR reads with MiXCR, one row per CDR3 protein. The sample has about 100,000 distinct CDR3 sequences; 35% are singletons. Naive CD8 sequencing libraries were generated from approximately 20,000 to 1,000,000 sorted cells, with 10%, 30% or 50% RNA as input. The data are from a study of molecular identifiers for immune sequencing clone quantification. Points from the study as a whole: Identical TCR molecules sharing a barcode could underestimate highly expanded clone sizes. Clones above 20 RNA copies contained over 98% of effector molecules but under 1% of naive ones.

The source of this sequence is a human donor in good health. Some libraries in this study had Jurkat cell RNA spiked in. The sample was naive CD8+ T cells from blood, with Jurkat cell RNA spiked in. Subset of the sample: FACS-sorted CD8+CD4-CCR7+CD45RA+ naive T cells.

The CDR3 bases are TGTGCCAGCAGTTTAAATTACCCAGATACGCAGTATTTT. Its protein product is CASSLNYPDTQYF. V is TRBV27 and J is TRBJ2-3, with D uncertain. Trimming cost V 2 bases and J 4 bases, with 7 bases left between them. Germline V gene lookup returns CDR1 MNHEY and CDR2 SMNVEV (reference sequence). The CDR3 has 13 residues.